A single sample is the source of the 22 T cell receptor beta chains below, sequenced in a study of blood T cells in healthy people across ages. With a J-beta primer mix and a sample-barcoded 5' primer, a second PCR ran 7 to 11 cycles. MiXCR was run by TCRdb on the 5' RACE reads, yielding one entry per CDR3 protein. Of 1.5 million to 2 million distinct CDR3 sequences listed, about two fifths are singletons. Source material: blood. The receptors derive from a human donor in good health.

The V and J genes are TRBV20-1 and TRBJ2-5, with 11 positions matching TRBD2. With V trimmed by 2 bases and J by 5 bases, 4 bases remained unmatched. This CDR3 spans 14 amino acids. Germline lookup yields CDR1 DFQATT and CDR2 SNEGSKA (reference sequence). Here the CDR3 DNA reads TGCAGTGCTAGACCGGGACTAGCGGAGGAGACCCAGTACTTC. This sequence encodes CSARPGLAEETQYF.

Points on this clonotype: The junction shows a germline mismatch at one end, possibly a read error. The rearrangement joins TRBV5-1 to TRBJ1-1; D not certain. The germline CDR1 and CDR2 sequences are SGHRS and YFSETQ. This CDR3 is 14 amino acids long. The CDR3 DNA follows: TGCGCCAGCAGCTTGGCCCAAGGAAACACTAAAGCTTTCTTT. Protein: CASSLAQGNTKAFF.

This clonotype occurred a few times. The chain combines TRBV5-1 with TRBJ1-2; D is undetermined. The V end was cut by 4 bases, the J end by 4 bases, with 14 bases between. This CDR3 spans 14 amino acids. Germline V gene lookup returns CDR1 SGHRS and CDR2 YFSETQ. This chain's CDR3 is CASSPVGVSYGYTF. The CDR3 DNA sequence: TGCGCCAGCAGCCCGGTTGGGGTGAGCTATGGCTACACCTTC.

The chain uses TRBV4-1 and TRBJ1-1; a weak D match, TRBD1 (5 bases). V dropped 2 bases and J dropped 9 bases, with 16 bases sitting between them. This CDR3 contains 14 residues. Germline CDR1 reads MGHRA; CDR2 reads YSYEKL. The CDR3 DNA reads as TGCGCCAGCAGCCAACAGGGCCCAGCAGCCCAAGCTTTCTTT. Its protein product is CASSQQGPAAQAFF.

This clonotype appeared a few times. With a much larger clone just one base away, this may be a read error. The chain uses TRBV9 and TRBJ2-3; D gene ambiguous. The CDR3 is made up of 12 amino acids. V shed 3 bases and J shed 4 bases, with 6 bases lying between them. Looked up from germline, CDR1 is SGDLS and CDR2 is YYNGEE. The CDR3 region is CASSASPDTQYF. In DNA, the CDR3 is TGTGCCAGCAGCGCCAGCCCAGATACGCAGTATTTT.

The chain joins TRBV6-1 to TRBJ2-5; 8 bases are shared with TRBD2. The CDR3 consists of 17 residues. The J segment lost 0 bases and the V segment lost 5 bases, leaving 11 bases of the junction unmatched. Germline CDR1 is MNHNS and CDR2 is SASEGT. The CDR3 DNA sequence: TGTGCCAGCAGTCCGGGGGGGCCGTATCAATACCAAGAGACCCAGTACTTC. Protein product: CASSPGGPYQYQETQYF.

The genes are TRBV15 and TRBJ2-7; D is perhaps TRBD2 (7 bases). Germline V lookup: CDR1 LNHNV, CDR2 YYDKDF (reference sequence). The germline V and J ends were trimmed by 2 bases and 3 bases, with 17 bases remaining between them. The CDR3 spans 16 residues. The CDR3 sequence: CATSRPRAGALYEQYF. CDR3 DNA sequence: TGTGCCACCAGCAGACCCCGGGCGGGGGCCCTCTACGAGCAGTACTTC.

This rearrangement joins TRBV20-1 to TRBJ1-1, with a weak D call TRBD1 (5 bases). Germline V gene data show CDR1 as DFQATT and CDR2 as SNEGSKA (reference sequence). Trimming left V 8 bases short and J 3 bases short, with 13 bases between. The CDR3 totals 12 residues. CDR3 nucleotides: TGCAGTACCTTTGGAGGGGACACTGAAGCTTTCTTT. Its protein is CSTFGGDTEAFF.

This clonotype has a handful of counts. The gene calls are TRBV4-3 and TRBJ2-1; TRBD1 is a possible D gene (6 bases). The CDR3 consists of 17 residues. V lost 0 bases, J lost 2 bases, and 14 bases lay in between. Germline V CDR1 and CDR2: LGHNA, YSLEER. CDR3 nucleotide sequence: TGCGCCAGCAGCCAAGATGGGCTGGGGACAACCTACAATGAGCAGTTCTTC. Translating it yields CASSQDGLGTTYNEQFF.

This clonotype was observed a handful of times. Given a much more abundant clone one base away, this may be a read error. The gene calls are TRBV6-2 or TRBV6-3 and TRBJ1-1, with a possible D match to TRBD1 (5 bases). From germline, CDR1 is MNHEY and CDR2 SVGEGT. V lost 3 bases to trimming and J lost 5 bases, with 7 bases between them. CDR3 size: 12 residues. CDR3 DNA sequence: TGTGCCAGCAGTTATTGGGGGACTGAAGCTTTCTTT. This sequence encodes CASSYWGTEAFF.

V usage is TRBV6-1 and J usage is TRBJ2-1; possible D gene TRBD1, 5 bases. V dropped 4 bases and J dropped 9 bases, with 13 bases sitting between them. CDR1 is MNHNS and CDR2 is SASEGT in the germline V gene. The CDR3 loop spans 13 amino acids. CDR3 in amino acids: CASSASGRPEQFF. The CDR3 DNA sequence: TGTGCCAGCAGTGCCTCAGGGCGCCCTGAGCAGTTCTTC.

In this sample, this clonotype turned up a few times. This chain uses TRBV7-8 with TRBJ2-7; D is undetermined. Trimming pared 1 base from V and 9 bases from J, leaving 10 bases between. The length of the CDR3 is 12 residues. Germline CDR1 is SGHVS and CDR2 is FQNEAQ. The CDR3 loop is CASSLGANGQYF. Written as DNA, the CDR3 is TGTGCCAGCAGCTTAGGTGCTAATGGGCAGTACTTC.

This chain links TRBV7-3 with TRBJ1-6; no clear D gene. This CDR3 is built from 14 residues. Germline V CDR1 and CDR2: SGHTA, FQGTGA. Trimming stripped 1 base from V and 6 bases from J, with 7 bases between. The CDR3 DNA sequence: TGTGCCAGCAGCTTAAGAAACAGTAATTCACCCCTCCACTTT. This gives the protein CASSLRNSNSPLHF.

The chain carries TRBV24-1 and TRBJ1-2; tentative D call: TRBD1 (5 bases). The CDR3 has 15 amino acids. V lost 2 bases and J 8 bases, leaving 17 bases between the germline ends. Looked up from germline, CDR1 is KGHDR and CDR2 is SFDVKD. The CDR3 DNA reads TGTGCCACCAGTGATTCCCGTTCAGGGAAGAGCGGCTACACCTTC. Its translation is CATSDSRSGKSGYTF.

This clonotype was seen a handful of times. Its ends do not fully match the called genes, so a read error is possible. The chain joins TRBV29-1 to TRBJ2-7, with D possibly matching TRBD1 (5 bases). This CDR3 spans 14 amino acids. The germline CDR1 and CDR2 sequences are SQVTM and ANQGSEA. The CDR3 DNA reads TGCAGCGTTGCTGGTACAGGTCCCTCCTACGAACAGTACTTC. This encodes CSVAGTGPSYEQYF.

This clonotype was seen only a few times. V gene TRBV6-2 or TRBV6-3 combines with J gene TRBJ2-5, with D tentatively TRBD1 (6 bases). CDR3 size: 15 residues. The V gene's germline CDR1 is MNHEY and CDR2 SVGEGT. Trimming removed 2 bases at V and 4 bases at J, with 14 bases between. In DNA form, the CDR3 reads TGTGCCAGCAGTTACGGGGGCCGACCGGGAGAGACCCAGTACTTC. This codes for CASSYGGRPGETQYF.

This rearrangement joins TRBV6-6 to TRBJ1-2, with D maybe TRBD1 (6 bases). The germline V and J ends were trimmed by 7 bases and 8 bases, with 14 bases remaining between them. The germline gives CDR1 MNHNY, CDR2 SVGAGI (reference sequence). The CDR3 covers 12 residues. CDR3 protein: CASNPRGGGYTF. CDR3 coding DNA: TGTGCCAGCAACCCCCGGGGGGGCGGCTACACCTTC.

This sequence joins TRBV5-4 and TRBJ1-2; TRBD1 is a possible D gene (6 bases). This CDR3 region has 13 residues. CDR1 SGHNT and CDR2 YYREEE come from the germline V gene (reference sequence). The V and J ends lost 9 bases and 8 bases respectively, with 20 bases between them. CDR3 loop: CATSTGGAGGYTF. CDR3 nucleotide sequence: TGTGCCACATCCACCGGGGGCGCGGGCGGCTACACCTTC.

This chain links TRBV5-1 with TRBJ2-3; tentatively, D is TRBD1 (6 bases). Trimming stripped 1 base from V and 4 bases from J, with 16 bases between. This CDR3 is 16 amino acids long. Germline CDR1 is SGHRS and CDR2 is YFSETQ. In DNA form, the CDR3 reads TGCGCCAGCAGCTTGTCCTCGACAGGAATGGCAGATACGCAGTATTTT. This codes for CASSLSSTGMADTQYF. The full variable domain, completed using reference TRBV5-1 and TRBJ2-3, is KAGVTQTPRYLIKTRGQQVTLSCSPISGHRSVSWYQQTPGQGLQFLFEYFSETQRNKGNFPGRFSGRQFSNSRSEMNVSTLELGDSALYLCASSLSSTGMADTQYFGPGTRLTVL.

This clonotype was counted between two and nine times. This chain connects TRBV12-5 to TRBJ2-1; D is unresolved. Trimming took 9 bases from V and 1 from J, leaving 7 bases between them. Germline CDR1 LGHNT, CDR2 FRNRAP. The CDR3 spans 12 residues. The DNA of the CDR3 is TGTGCTAGGCAGTGGTCCTACAATGAGCAGTTCTTC. Translation: CARQWSYNEQFF.

The chain carries TRBV20-1 and TRBJ2-4, with D maybe TRBD1 (6 bases). The J call may be in error: the DNA end matches TRBJ2-7 better. The CDR3 sequence is 12 residues long. Germline assignment: CDR1 DFQATT and CDR2 SNEGSKA (reference sequence). The CDR3 DNA sequence: TGCAGTGCTACAGGGGAGAGCTACGAGCAGTACTTC. Protein sequence: CSATGESYEQYF.

This clonotype was observed a few times. The genes are TRBV29-1 and TRBJ1-1; no clear D. V dropped 4 bases and J dropped 0 bases, with 12 bases sitting between them. The CDR3 contains 14 residues. The germline V gene encodes CDR1 SQVTM and CDR2 ANQGSEA. DNA of the CDR3: TGCAGCGTTGTATATTGGGCCTTGAACACTGAAGCTTTCTTT. Its translation is CSVVYWALNTEAFF.